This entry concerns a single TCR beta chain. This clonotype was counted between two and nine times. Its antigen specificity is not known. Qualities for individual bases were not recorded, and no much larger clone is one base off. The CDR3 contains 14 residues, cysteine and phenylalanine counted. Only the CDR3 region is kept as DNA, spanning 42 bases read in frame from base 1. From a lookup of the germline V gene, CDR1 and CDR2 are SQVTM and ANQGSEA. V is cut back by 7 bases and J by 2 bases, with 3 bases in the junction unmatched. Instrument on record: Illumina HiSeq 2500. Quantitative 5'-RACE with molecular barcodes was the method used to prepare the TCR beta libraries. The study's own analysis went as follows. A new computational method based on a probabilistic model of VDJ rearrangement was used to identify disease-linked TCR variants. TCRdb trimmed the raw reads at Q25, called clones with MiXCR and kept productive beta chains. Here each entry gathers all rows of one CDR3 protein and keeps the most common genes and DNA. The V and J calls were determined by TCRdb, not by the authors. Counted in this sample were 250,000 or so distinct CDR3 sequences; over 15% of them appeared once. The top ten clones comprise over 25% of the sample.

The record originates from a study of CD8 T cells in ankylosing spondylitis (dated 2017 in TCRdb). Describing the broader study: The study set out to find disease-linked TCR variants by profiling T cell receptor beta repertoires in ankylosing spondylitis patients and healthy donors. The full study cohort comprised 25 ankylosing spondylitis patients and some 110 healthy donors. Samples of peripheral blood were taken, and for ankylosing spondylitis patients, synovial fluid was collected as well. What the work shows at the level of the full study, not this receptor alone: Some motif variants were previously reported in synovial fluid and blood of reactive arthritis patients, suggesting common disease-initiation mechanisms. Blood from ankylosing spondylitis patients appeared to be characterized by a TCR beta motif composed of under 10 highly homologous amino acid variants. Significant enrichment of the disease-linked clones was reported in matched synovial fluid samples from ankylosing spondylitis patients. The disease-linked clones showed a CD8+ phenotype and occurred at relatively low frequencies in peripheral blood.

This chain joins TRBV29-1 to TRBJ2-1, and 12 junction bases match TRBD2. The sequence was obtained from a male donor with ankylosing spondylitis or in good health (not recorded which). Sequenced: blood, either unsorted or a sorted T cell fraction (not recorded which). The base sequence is TGCAGCGGTCTAGCGGGAGGGCCCTACAATGAGCAGTTCTTC. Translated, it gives CSGLAGGPYNEQFF.